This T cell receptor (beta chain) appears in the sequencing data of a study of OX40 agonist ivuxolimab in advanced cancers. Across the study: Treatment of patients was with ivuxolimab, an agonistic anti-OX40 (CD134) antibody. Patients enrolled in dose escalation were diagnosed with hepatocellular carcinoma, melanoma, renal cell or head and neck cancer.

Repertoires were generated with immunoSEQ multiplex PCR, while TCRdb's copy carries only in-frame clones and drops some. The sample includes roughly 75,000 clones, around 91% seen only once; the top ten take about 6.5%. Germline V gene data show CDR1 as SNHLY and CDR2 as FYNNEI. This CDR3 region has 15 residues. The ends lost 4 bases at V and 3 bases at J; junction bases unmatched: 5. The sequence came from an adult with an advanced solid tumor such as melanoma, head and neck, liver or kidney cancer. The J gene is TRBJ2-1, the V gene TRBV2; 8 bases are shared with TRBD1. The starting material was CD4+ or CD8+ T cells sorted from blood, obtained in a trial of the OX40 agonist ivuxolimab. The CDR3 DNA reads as TGTGCCAGCAGTGTGTCTACAGGGGGCTACAATGAGCAGTTCTTC. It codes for CASSVSTGGYNEQFF.